This TCR beta chain was captured by sequencing in a study of blood T cell repertoires in COVID-19. The table came from immunoSEQ multiplex PCR; TCRdb's copy has only in-frame clones and leaves some out. The sample has 30,000 or so clones; 65% to 90% are singletons. The V gene's germline CDR1 is GTSNPN and CDR2 SVGIG (reference sequence). Trimming shortened V by 0 bases and J by 6 bases, and 6 bases separated the two germline ends. This CDR3 spans 12 amino acids. The V and J genes are TRBV30 and TRBJ1-5; no firm D call. The specimen was peripheral blood. The TCR originated in a man older than 75 with active COVID-19. The CDR3 nucleotides are TGTGCCTGGAGTGTCTCAGGTCAGCCCCAGCATTTT. It translates to CAWSVSGQPQHF.